Sequencing of this T cell receptor beta chain was carried out in a study of T cells in Graves' hyperthyroidism and ophthalmopathy. Study summary: Pretreatment peripheral blood was obtained at initial diagnosis.

The study enrolled patients aged 18 to 65 with newly diagnosed hyperthyroidism of under 2 months' duration. Uncontrolled infection, other autoimmune disease, pregnancy and lactation each barred patients from inclusion. 10 ml fresh peripheral blood yielded the PBMCs. This clonotype has only a few counts. RNA transcripts yielded amplified TCR beta CDR3 regions. HTBI primers were the set used in a first-round RT-PCR of the TCR CDR3. TCRdb reprocessed the multiplex PCR reads via MiXCR and lists one record per CDR3 protein. Here the sample spans roughly 750,000 distinct CDR3 sequences, roughly 15% being singletons. The sequencing sample was made of blood. The TCR sequence derives from a man aged 18-30 years with Graves' hyperthyroidism.

The DNA for the CDR3 is TGTGCCAGCAGCTTTCTGAGAGGGGGATACGAGCAGTACTTC. Protein: CASSFLRGGYEQYF. The J gene is TRBJ2-7, the V gene TRBV7-2; tentative D call: TRBD1 (6 bases). V was cut by 3 bases and J by 4 bases, with 13 bases left in between. Looked up from germline, CDR1 is SGHTA and CDR2 is FQGNSA. CDR3 length: 14 residues.